This T cell receptor (beta chain) was documented in a study of control samples from healthy donors and cancer patients. With 4 bases removed from V and 4 bases from J, the gap between germline ends came to 17 bases. The CDR3 length is 15 residues. The germline CDR1 and CDR2 sequences are SGHDT and YYEEEE. The table came from immunoSEQ multiplex PCR; TCRdb's copy has only in-frame clones and leaves some out. Among roughly 170,000 clones listed, 93% were seen once. The TCR was taken from an older woman in good health. The chain uses TRBV5-6 and TRBJ1-2; maybe TRBD1 (5 bases). Sequencing was done on a sample of blood. The CDR3 nucleotides read TGTGCCAGCAGCGCCGTCCGTGCAGGGTCCTATGGCTACACCTTC. It is translated as CASSAVRAGSYGYTF.